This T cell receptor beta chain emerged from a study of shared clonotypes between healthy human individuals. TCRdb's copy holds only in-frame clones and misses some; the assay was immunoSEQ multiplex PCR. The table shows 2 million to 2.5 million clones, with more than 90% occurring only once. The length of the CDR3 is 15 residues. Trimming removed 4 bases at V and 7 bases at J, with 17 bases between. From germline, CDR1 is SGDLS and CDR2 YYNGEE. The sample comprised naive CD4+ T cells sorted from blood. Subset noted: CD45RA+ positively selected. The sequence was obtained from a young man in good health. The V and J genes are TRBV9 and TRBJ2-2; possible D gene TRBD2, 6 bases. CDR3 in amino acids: CASSSTGLFIGELFF. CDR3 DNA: TGTGCCAGCAGCTCAACGGGACTTTTCATCGGGGAGCTGTTTTTT.